Sequencing of this T cell receptor (beta chain) was carried out in a study of CD8 T cells in Susac syndrome (dated by TCRdb to between 2018 and 2021). The study in broad terms: The study used repertoire sequencing to test whether antigen drove CD8+ T cell activation and differentiation in Susac syndrome. Study-wide conclusions, independent of this receptor: The TCR sequencing and HLA analysis was acknowledged to have included a relatively small number of individuals.

V is cut back by 6 bases and J by 5 bases, with 5 bases in the junction unmatched. The germline V gene sets CDR1 to SQVTM and CDR2 to ANQGSEA. Inclusive of the bounding cysteine and phenylalanine, the CDR3 is 13 residues long. Only the CDR3 DNA is retained, 39 bases long and in frame from the first base. RNA was extracted using the RNeasy kit, and about 0.45 to 1 ug of the RNA was reverse transcribed with random hexamers. The immunoSEQ multiplex PCR assay, covering 54 Vbeta and 13 Jbeta segments, was used to amplify TCR beta CDR3 regions. To correct PCR amplification bias, a synthetic template baseline was used for both primer optimization and computational correction. In the source study's methods: Reads were annotated to V, D and J genes according to IMGT and were analyzed with immunoSEQ Analyzer, with only productive sequences retained. To calculate clonality, Shannon entropy was normalized by log2 of the number of productive unique sequences and then subtracted from one. For each patient and control, public and private clones were evaluated within the 100 most prevalent clones. Clones were defined as Susac-specific when absent from the healthy and MS cohorts, from about a thousand published viral clones and from other ImmuneACCESS disease sequences. TCRdb redid the processing of the public reads, applying fastp at Q25 and MiXCR, and retained in-frame beta chains. When rows share a CDR3 protein, they turn into one entry using the most common DNA and genes. The V and J calls were determined by TCRdb, not by the authors. For this sample the table gives hundreds of thousands of distinct CDR3 sequences, of which about 95% were detected only once. The ten largest clones capture just over 0.08% of the sample.

Peripheral blood CD8+ and CD4+ T cells from healthy donors, Susac syndrome patients and multiple sclerosis patients were profiled using high-throughput TCR beta sequencing. The multiple sclerosis controls were treatment-naive patients whose relapsing-remitting disease, either stable or active, fulfilled the revised McDonald criteria. Bulk CD8+ and CD4+ T cells were purified by magnetic negative isolation, while CD8+ TEMRA cells were enriched using FACS. Blood was drawn into EDTA tubes, processed within 24 hours, and PBMCs were isolated by density gradient centrifugation. PBMCs intended for TCR sequencing were frozen in liquid nitrogen and were later thawed in a 37 degrees C water bath. A purity of at least 90% was achieved for sorted or isolated CD4+, CD8+ and CD8+ TEMRA cells. Worth noting for this clonotype: It has no known antigen specificity. Base-call qualities are not available, and no considerably larger clone is one nucleotide away.

The sample consisted of CD4+ T cells from PBMCs. The sequence joins TRBV29-1 to TRBJ1-1, with 11 central nucleotides matching TRBD1. The sequence was collected from a human donor with multiple sclerosis. CDR3 protein: CSVAGTGGTEAFF. The DNA sequence reads TGCAGCGTGGCCGGGACAGGGGGTACTGAAGCTTTCTTT.